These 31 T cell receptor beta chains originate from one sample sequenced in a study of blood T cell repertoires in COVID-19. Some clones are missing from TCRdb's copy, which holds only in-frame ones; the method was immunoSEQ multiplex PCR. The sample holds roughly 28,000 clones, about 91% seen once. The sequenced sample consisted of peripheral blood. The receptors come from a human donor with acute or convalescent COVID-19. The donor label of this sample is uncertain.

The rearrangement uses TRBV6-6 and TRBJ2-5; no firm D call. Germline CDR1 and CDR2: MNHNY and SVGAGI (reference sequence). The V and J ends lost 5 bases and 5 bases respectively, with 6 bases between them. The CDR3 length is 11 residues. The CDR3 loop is CASSELETQYF. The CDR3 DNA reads TGTGCCAGCAGTGAACTGGAGACCCAGTACTTC.

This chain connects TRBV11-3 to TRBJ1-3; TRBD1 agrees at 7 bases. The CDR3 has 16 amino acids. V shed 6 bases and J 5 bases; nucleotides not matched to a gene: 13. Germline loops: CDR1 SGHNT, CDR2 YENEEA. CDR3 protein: CASRPSGDSLRNTIYF. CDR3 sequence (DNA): TGTGCCAGCAGGCCTTCGGGGGACAGCCTCCGAAACACCATATATTTT.

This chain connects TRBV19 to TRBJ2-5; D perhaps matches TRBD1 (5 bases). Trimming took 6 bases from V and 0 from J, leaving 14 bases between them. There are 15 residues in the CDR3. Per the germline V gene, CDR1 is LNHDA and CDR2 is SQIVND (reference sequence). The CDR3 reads CASRAGRVYQETQYF. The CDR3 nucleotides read TGTGCCAGTAGAGCCGGCAGGGTGTACCAAGAGACCCAGTACTTC.

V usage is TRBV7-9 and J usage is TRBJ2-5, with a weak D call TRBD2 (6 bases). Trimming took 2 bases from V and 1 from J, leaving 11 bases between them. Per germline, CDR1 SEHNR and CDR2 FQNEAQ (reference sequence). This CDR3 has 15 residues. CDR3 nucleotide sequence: TGTGCCAGCAGCTTATCTAGCGCGCGCCAAGAGACCCAGTACTTC. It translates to CASSLSSARQETQYF.

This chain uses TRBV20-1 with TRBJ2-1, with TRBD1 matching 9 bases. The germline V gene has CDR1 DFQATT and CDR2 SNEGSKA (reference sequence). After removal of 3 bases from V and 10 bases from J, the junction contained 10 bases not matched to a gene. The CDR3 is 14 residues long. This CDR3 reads CSASSRQGVFEQFF. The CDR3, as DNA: TGCAGTGCTAGTTCTAGACAGGGGGTTTTCGAGCAGTTCTTC.

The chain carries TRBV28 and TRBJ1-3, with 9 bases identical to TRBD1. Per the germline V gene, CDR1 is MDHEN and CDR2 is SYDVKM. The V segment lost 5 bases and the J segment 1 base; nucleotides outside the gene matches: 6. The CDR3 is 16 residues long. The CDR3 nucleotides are TGTGCCAGCAGTGCCCCGGGACAGGGTTCTGGAAACACCATATATTTT. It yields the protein CASSAPGQGSGNTIYF.

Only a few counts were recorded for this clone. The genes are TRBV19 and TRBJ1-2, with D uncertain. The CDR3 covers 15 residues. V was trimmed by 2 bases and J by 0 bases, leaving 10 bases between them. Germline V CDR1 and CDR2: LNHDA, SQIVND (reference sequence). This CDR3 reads CASSILHLANYGYTF. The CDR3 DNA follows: TGTGCCAGTAGTATATTGCACCTAGCTAACTATGGCTACACCTTC.

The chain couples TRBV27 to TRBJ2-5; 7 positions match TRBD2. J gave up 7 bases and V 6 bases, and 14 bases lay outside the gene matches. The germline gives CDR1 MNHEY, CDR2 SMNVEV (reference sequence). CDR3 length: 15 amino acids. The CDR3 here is CASSLNWGGEATQYF. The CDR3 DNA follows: TGTGCCAGCAGCCTGAACTGGGGGGGGGAGGCGACCCAGTACTTC.

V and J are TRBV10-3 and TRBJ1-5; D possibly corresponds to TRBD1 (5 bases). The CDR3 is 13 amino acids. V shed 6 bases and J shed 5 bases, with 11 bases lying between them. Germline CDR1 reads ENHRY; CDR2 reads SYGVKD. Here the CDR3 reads CAIRPGQDQPQHF. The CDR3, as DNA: TGTGCCATCAGACCCGGACAAGATCAGCCCCAGCATTTT.

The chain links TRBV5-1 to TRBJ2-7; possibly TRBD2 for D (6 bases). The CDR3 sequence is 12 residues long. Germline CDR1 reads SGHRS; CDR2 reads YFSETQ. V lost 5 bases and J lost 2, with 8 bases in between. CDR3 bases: TGCGCCAGCAGTGGGGGGACCTACGAGCAGTACTTC. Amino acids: CASSGGTYEQYF.

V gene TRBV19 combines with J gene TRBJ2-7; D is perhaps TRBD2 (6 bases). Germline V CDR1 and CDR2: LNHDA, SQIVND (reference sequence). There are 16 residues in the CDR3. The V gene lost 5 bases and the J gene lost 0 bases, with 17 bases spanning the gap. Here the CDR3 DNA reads TGTGCCAGTAGTTTGTCCGGACTATCCCCCTCCTACGAGCAGTACTTC. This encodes CASSLSGLSPSYEQYF.

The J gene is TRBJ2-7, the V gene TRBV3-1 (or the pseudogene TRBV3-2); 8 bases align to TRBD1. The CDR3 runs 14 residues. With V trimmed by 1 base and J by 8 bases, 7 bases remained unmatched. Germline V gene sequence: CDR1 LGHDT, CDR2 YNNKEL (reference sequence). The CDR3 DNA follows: TGTGCCAGCAGCCAAGTCAGACAGGGGTTACAGCAGTACTTC. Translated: CASSQVRQGLQQYF.

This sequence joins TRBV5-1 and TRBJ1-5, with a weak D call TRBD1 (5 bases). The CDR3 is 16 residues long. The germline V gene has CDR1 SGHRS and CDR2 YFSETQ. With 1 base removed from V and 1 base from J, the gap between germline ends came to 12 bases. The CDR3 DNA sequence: TGCGCCAGCAGCTTGTCGGGGGACCCAAGCAATCAGCCCCAGCATTTT. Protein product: CASSLSGDPSNQPQHF.

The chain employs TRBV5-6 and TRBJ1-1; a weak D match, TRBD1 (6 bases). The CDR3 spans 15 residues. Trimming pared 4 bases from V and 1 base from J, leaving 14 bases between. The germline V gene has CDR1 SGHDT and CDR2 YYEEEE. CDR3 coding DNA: TGTGCCAGCAGCCTGGACAGAAATAGGAACACTGAAGCTTTCTTT. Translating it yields CASSLDRNRNTEAFF.

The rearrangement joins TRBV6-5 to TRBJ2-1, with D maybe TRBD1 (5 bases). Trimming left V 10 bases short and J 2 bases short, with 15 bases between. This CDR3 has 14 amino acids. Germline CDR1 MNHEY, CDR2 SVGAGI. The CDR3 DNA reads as TGTGCCATCTGGACACGCGAGGCCTACAATGAGCAGTTCTTC. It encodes CAIWTREAYNEQFF.

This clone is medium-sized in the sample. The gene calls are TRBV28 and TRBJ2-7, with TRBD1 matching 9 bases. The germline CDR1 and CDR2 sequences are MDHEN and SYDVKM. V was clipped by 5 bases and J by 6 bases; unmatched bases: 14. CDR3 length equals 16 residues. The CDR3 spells CASSGGQGLSSGEQYF. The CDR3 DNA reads TGTGCCAGCAGTGGGGGACAGGGCCTATCTTCTGGCGAGCAGTACTTC. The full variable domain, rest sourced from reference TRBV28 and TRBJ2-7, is DVKVTQSSRYLVKRTGEKVFLECVQDMDHENMFWYRQDPGLGLRLIYFSYDVKMKEKGDIPEGYSVSREKKERFSLILESASTNQTSMYLCASSGGQGLSSGEQYFGPGTRLTVT.

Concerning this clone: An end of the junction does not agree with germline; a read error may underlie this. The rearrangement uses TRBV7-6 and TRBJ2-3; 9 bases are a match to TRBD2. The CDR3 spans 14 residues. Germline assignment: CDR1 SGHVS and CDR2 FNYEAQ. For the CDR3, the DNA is TGTGCCAGCAGCGTAGCGGGGGCCCAAGATACGCAGTATTTT. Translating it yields CASSVAGAQDTQYF. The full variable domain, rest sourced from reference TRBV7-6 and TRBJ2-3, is GAGVSQSPRYKVTKRGQDVALRCDPISGHVSLYWYRQALGQGPEFLTYFNYEAQQDKSGLPNDRFSAERPEGSISTLTIQRTEQRDSAMYRCASSVAGAQDTQYFGPGTRLTVL.

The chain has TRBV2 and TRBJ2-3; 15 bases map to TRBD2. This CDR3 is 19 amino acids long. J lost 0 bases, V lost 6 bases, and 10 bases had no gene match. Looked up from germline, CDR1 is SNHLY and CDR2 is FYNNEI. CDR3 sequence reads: CASRVGLAGGVSSTDTQYF. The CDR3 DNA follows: TGTGCCAGCAGGGTGGGACTAGCGGGAGGAGTTTCTAGCACAGATACGCAGTATTTT.

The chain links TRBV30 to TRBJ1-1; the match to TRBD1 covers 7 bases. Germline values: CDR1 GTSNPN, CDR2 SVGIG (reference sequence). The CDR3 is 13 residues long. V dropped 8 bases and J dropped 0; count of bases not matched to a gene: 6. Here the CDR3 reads CAPDRVMNTEAFF. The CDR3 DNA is TGTGCCCCCGACAGGGTCATGAACACTGAAGCTTTCTTT.

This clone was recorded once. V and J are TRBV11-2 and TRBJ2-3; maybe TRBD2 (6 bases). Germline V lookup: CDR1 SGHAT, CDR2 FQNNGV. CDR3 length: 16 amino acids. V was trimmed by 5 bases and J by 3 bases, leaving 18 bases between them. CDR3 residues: CASSLRREIWTDTQYF. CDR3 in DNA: TGTGCCAGCAGCCTTCGACGGGAGATCTGGACAGATACGCAGTATTTT. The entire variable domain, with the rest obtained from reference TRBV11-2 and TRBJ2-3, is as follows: EAGVAQSPRYKIIEKRQSVAFWCNPISGHATLYWYQQILGQGPKLLIQFQNNGVVDDSQLPKDRFSAERLKGVDSTLKIQPAKLEDSAVYLCASSLRREIWTDTQYFGPGTRLTVL.

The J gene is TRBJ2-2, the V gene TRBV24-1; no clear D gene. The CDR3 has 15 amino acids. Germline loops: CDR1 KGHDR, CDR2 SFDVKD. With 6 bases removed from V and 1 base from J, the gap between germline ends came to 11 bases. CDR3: CATSRRSGNTGELFF. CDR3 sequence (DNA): TGTGCCACCAGTCGCCGGTCAGGGAACACCGGGGAGCTGTTTTTT.

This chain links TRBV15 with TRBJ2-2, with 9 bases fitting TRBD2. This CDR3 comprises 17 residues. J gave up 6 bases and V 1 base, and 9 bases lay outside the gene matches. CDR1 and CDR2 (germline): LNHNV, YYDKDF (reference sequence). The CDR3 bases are TGTGCCACCAGCAGAGTGGCGGGACTAGCTTCGTCCGGGGAGCTGTTTTTT. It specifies CATSRVAGLASSGELFF.

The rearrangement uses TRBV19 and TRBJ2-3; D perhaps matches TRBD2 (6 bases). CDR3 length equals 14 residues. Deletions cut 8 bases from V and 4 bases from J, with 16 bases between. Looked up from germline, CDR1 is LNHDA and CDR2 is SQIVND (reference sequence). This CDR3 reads CASGAGLRSDTQYF. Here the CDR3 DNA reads TGTGCCAGTGGGGCGGGGCTTCGTTCAGATACGCAGTATTTT.

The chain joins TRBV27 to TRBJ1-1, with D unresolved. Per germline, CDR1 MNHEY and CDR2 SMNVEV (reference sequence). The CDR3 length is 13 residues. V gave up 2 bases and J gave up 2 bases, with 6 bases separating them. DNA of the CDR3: TGTGCCAGCAGTTTAGATACTAACACTGAAGCTTTCTTT. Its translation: CASSLDTNTEAFF.

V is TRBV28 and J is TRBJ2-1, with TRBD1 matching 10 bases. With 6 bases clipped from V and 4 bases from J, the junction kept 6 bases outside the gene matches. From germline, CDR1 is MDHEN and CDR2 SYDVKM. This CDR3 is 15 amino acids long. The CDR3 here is CASRGGQGIYNEQFF. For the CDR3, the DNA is TGTGCCAGCAGGGGGGGACAGGGGATATACAATGAGCAGTTCTTC.

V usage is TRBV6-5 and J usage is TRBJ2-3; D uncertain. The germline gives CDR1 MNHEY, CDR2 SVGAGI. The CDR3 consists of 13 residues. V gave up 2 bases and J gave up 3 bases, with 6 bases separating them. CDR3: CASSYTRTDTQYF. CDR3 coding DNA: TGTGCCAGCAGTTACACCAGGACAGATACGCAGTATTTT.

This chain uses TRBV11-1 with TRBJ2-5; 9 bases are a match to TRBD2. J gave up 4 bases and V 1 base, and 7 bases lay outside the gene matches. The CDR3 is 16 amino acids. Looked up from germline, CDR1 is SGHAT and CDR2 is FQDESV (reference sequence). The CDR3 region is CASSLGRLAGRETQYF. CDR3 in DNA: TGTGCCAGCAGCTTAGGCAGGCTAGCGGGGAGAGAGACCCAGTACTTC.

CDR3 in DNA: TGTGCCAGCAGTGAATTGGGGAGTGAAAAACTGTTTTTT. Amino acids: CASSELGSEKLFF. The V call is TRBV2, the J call TRBJ1-4; D is unresolved. Germline V gene lookup returns CDR1 SNHLY and CDR2 FYNNEI. V lost 2 bases, J lost 7 bases, and 8 bases lay in between. CDR3 length: 13 residues.

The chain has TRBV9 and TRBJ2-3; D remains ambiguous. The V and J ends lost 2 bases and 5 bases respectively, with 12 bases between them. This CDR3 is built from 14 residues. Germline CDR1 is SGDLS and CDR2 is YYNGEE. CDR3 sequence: CASSVGVSEDTQYF. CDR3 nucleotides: TGTGCCAGCAGCGTCGGTGTTTCCGAAGATACGCAGTATTTT.

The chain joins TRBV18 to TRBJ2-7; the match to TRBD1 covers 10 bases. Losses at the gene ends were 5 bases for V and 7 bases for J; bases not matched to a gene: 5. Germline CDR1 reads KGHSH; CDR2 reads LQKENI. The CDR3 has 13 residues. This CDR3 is CASSGTGVWEQYF. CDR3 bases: TGTGCCAGCTCAGGGACAGGGGTTTGGGAGCAGTACTTC.

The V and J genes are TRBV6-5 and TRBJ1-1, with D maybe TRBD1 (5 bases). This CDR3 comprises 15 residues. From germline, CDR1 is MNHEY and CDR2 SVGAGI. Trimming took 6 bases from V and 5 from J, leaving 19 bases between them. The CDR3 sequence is CASSQDSHRRTEAFF. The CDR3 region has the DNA TGTGCCAGCAGCCAAGACAGTCACCGAAGAACTGAAGCTTTCTTT.